The 30 T cell receptor beta chains below were found in one sample sequenced in a study of T cells expressing NK-cell markers. Each CDR3 protein gets one entry in TCRdb, which reprocessed the 5' RACE reads and gives no DNA. Here the sample table reports around 470,000 distinct CDR3 sequences. What was sequenced was blood T cells: a sorted CD56 or NKG2C T cell subset, CD4+ or CD8+ T cells, or bulk PBMC T cells (not recorded which). The receptors were sampled from a woman between 50 and 59 years old in good health.

The chain is built from TRBV19 and TRBJ2-1; without DNA, the TCRdb call of TRBD2 cannot be checked. Germline V lookup: CDR1 LNHDA, CDR2 SQIVND (reference sequence). The CDR3 has 14 residues. CDR3: CASSLGLAGSEQFF.

The chain employs TRBV5-1 and TRBJ2-1; TCRdb's assignment of TRBD2 cannot be checked, as there is no DNA. The CDR3 consists of 20 residues. In germline, CDR1 is SGHRS, CDR2 YFSETQ. The CDR3 here is CASSLEFASGRLSSYNEQFF.

The rearrangement links TRBV6-5 to TRBJ1-6; TCRdb's D call, TRBD1, is unchecked because there is no DNA. Germline loops: CDR1 MNHEY, CDR2 SVGAGI. This CDR3 spans 18 amino acids. The CDR3 protein is CASSENILQGFIPSPLHF.

V usage is TRBV6-2 or TRBV6-3 and J usage is TRBJ1-2; TCRdb designates TRBD1, a call that cannot be tested without DNA. Germline V gene sequence: CDR1 MNHEY, CDR2 SVGEGT. CDR3 size: 17 residues. This CDR3 is CASSYSRTGVFNYGYTF.

The gene calls are TRBV12-3 or TRBV12-4 and TRBJ2-5; TCRdb's D call, TRBD2, is unchecked because there is no DNA. CDR3 length: 15 residues. CDR3 sequence: CASSPGLAGQETQYF.

The chain employs TRBV12-5 and TRBJ2-5; TCRdb outputs TRBD2, but without DNA this stays unchecked. The CDR3 is 15 amino acids. Looked up from germline, CDR1 is LGHNT and CDR2 is FRNRAP. The CDR3 region is CASRLGGHKGETQYF.

The chain links TRBV20-1 to TRBJ2-7; TCRdb picks TRBD2, but there is no DNA to check that call. CDR1 is DFQATT, CDR2 SNEGSKA, per germline (reference sequence). The CDR3 covers 15 residues. CDR3 protein: CSALVLADSSYEQYF.

The chain uses TRBV19 and TRBJ1-5; with no DNA, the TCRdb D assignment of TRBD1 cannot be verified. CDR1 is LNHDA and CDR2 is SQIVND in the germline V gene (reference sequence). This CDR3 comprises 14 residues. This CDR3 is CASTPGQGNQPQHF.

The chain joins TRBV9 to TRBJ2-3. The CDR3 covers 15 residues. Germline CDR1 is SGDLS and CDR2 is YYNGEE. CDR3 loop: CASSLTVPSTDTQYF.

This chain uses TRBV7-8 with TRBJ1-4; checking the TCRdb D call of TRBD1 is not possible without DNA. The CDR3 runs 12 residues. In germline, CDR1 is SGHVS, CDR2 FQNEAQ. The CDR3: CASSDAQKKLFF.

The chain recombines TRBV12-3 or TRBV12-4 with TRBJ1-1. The CDR3 extends over 12 amino acids. The CDR3 loop reads CASKGAYNEAFF.

The chain has TRBV9 and TRBJ2-2; TCRdb designates TRBD1, a call that cannot be tested without DNA. CDR1 and CDR2 from the germline V gene are SGDLS and YYNGEE. This CDR3 contains 17 residues. The chain's CDR3 is CASSVVGGAAGTGELFF.

The chain links TRBV20-1 to TRBJ2-3; checking the TCRdb D call of TRBD2 is not possible without DNA. CDR1 is DFQATT and CDR2 is SNEGSKA in the germline V gene (reference sequence). The CDR3 length is 16 residues. CDR3 region: CSARTPYSGSGDTQYF.

The chain couples TRBV14 to TRBJ2-6; TCRdb's assignment of TRBD2 cannot be checked, as there is no DNA. The CDR3 contains 17 residues. The germline V gene has CDR1 SGHDN and CDR2 FVKESK. The CDR3 spells CASSRAFRFAGANVLTF.

This sequence joins TRBV24-1 and TRBJ2-5. The CDR3 spans 13 residues. Germline lookup yields CDR1 KGHDR and CDR2 SFDVKD. CDR3 amino acids: CATSDLSVETQYF.

The rearrangement joins TRBV24-1 to TRBJ2-1; the D call of TRBD2 rests on TCRdb alone, since no DNA is present to check it. The CDR3 spans 16 residues. Germline values: CDR1 KGHDR, CDR2 SFDVKD. CDR3 in amino acids: CATSEGLAGGLNEQFF.

CDR3: CATGITYYNEQFF. The genes are TRBV6-1 and TRBJ2-1; the TRBD2 assignment by TCRdb is unverifiable without DNA. The CDR3 spans 13 residues. From germline, CDR1 is MNHNS and CDR2 SASEGT.

This chain connects TRBV12-3 or TRBV12-4 to TRBJ1-1; there is no DNA to check the TCRdb D call of TRBD1. This CDR3 spans 14 amino acids. CDR3 loop: CASSWGGGGTEAFF.

The chain couples TRBV7-8 to TRBJ2-7; the TCRdb D gene call, TRBD2, has no DNA to confirm it. The CDR3 is 16 amino acids. The germline V gene encodes CDR1 SGHVS and CDR2 FQNEAQ. The CDR3 spells CASSLKREWSDYEQYF.

This chain joins TRBV24-1 and TRBJ2-1; TCRdb picks TRBD2, but there is no DNA to check that call. This CDR3 has 17 amino acids. From germline, CDR1 is KGHDR and CDR2 SFDVKD. This chain's CDR3 is CATSAREGWGSYNEQFF.

The V gene is TRBV3-1, the J gene TRBJ2-5. The CDR3 is 16 residues long. CDR1 and CDR2 (germline): LGHDT, YNNKEL (reference sequence). The CDR3 is CASSQSWTGGTETQYF.

The rearrangement joins TRBV5-6 to TRBJ1-6; as DNA is missing, the TRBD1 call by TCRdb cannot be tested. The V gene's germline CDR1 is SGHDT and CDR2 YYEEEE. This CDR3 has 16 amino acids. The CDR3 reads CASNLMLGQGSSPLHF.

The chain joins TRBV6-5 to TRBJ2-6; TCRdb lists TRBD1, though no DNA is available to test this call. CDR3 length: 15 residues. The germline V gene encodes CDR1 MNHEY and CDR2 SVGAGI. The CDR3 sequence is CASSYWDSRANVLTF.

This chain joins TRBV5-1 and TRBJ2-1; TCRdb selects TRBD1, and the lack of DNA leaves this call unchecked. The CDR3 extends over 20 amino acids. CDR1 is SGHRS, CDR2 YFSETQ, per germline. CDR3 sequence reads: CASSLTTGGSSPVLDNEQFF.

The V call is TRBV29-1, the J call TRBJ2-1; absent DNA, TCRdb's TRBD1 call cannot be checked. The length of the CDR3 is 15 residues. The germline V gene encodes CDR1 SQVTM and CDR2 ANQGSEA. The CDR3 spells CSVLTGTQGFHEQFF.

V is TRBV5-1 and J is TRBJ2-1; lacking DNA, the TRBD1 call made by TCRdb goes unchecked. There are 12 residues in the CDR3. In germline, CDR1 is SGHRS, CDR2 YFSETQ. The CDR3 is CASSGQGNEQFF.

The rearrangement links TRBV20-1 to TRBJ2-1. CDR1 and CDR2 from the germline V gene are DFQATT and SNEGSKA (reference sequence). This CDR3 comprises 16 residues. The CDR3: CSARVYANNPYNEQFF.

The chain links TRBV5-1 to TRBJ2-7; TCRdb picks TRBD2, but there is no DNA to check that call. The CDR3 has 14 residues. The germline V gene encodes CDR1 SGHRS and CDR2 YFSETQ. The CDR3 here is CASSLDSGGFEQYF.

The chain carries TRBV6-5 and TRBJ2-5; the D gene TCRdb calls, TRBD1, cannot be checked with no DNA. The CDR3 loop spans 14 amino acids. Germline V gives CDR1 MNHEY, CDR2 SVGAGI. This CDR3 reads CASSYSTGKETQYF.

The chain employs TRBV4-1 and TRBJ2-5; the D call of TRBD2 rests on TCRdb alone, since no DNA is present to check it. This CDR3 is 16 amino acids long. CDR1 MGHRA and CDR2 YSYEKL come from the germline V gene. CDR3 sequence: CASSQAADGRRETQYF.